This T cell receptor (beta chain) is drawn from a study of vaccination and CD4 T cells after COVID-19. Study-level information: Convalescent donors were composed of six males and four females, of whom two were Hispanic.

The CDR3 consists of 14 residues. V dropped 6 bases and J dropped 3; count of bases not matched to a gene: 9. Germline lookup yields CDR1 SQVTM and CDR2 ANQGSEA. As concerns this clonotype: The antigen is undetermined.

The Oncomine TCR Beta short-read assay was applied to DNA of cultured CD4+ T cells. The authors extracted genomic DNA from cultured CD4+ T cells. From the PCR reads, TCRdb called clonotypes with MiXCR, one entry per CDR3 protein. The table lists about 13,000 distinct CDR3 sequences, 25% to 30% of them singletons. The treatment denotes: approximately 9-day PBMC culture with coronavirus spike peptide pools or control peptides (ViraFEST assay). T cells were expanded with peptide pools, and expanded clonotypes were identified by TCR sequencing. There were positive PCR dates ranging from March to December 2020, all predating US Alpha, Beta and Delta variants.

Sequencing was performed on CD4+ T cells from blood, cultured in vitro. The source is a human donor who had recovered from COVID-19. The chain employs TRBV29-1 and TRBJ2-7; 9 bases align to TRBD1. The CDR3, as DNA: TGCAGCGTCGACAGGGGGTTAGGGTACTACGAGCAGTACTTC. It is translated as CSVDRGLGYYEQYF.